The table lists the clone carrying this TCR beta chain with a count of one. These data come from a study of blood T cell repertoires in COVID-19. Whole-study context: Italy, Spain and the United States were the sources of the convalescent and acute COVID-19 samples.

The germline V gene encodes CDR1 SQVTM and CDR2 ANQGSEA. The CDR3 length is 15 residues. The ends were cut back, 4 bases at V and 1 base at J, with 13 bases in the middle. In the study's own analysis: From reference gene primer amplification, estimates of nucleated cell counts were derived. This table comes from immunoSEQ multiplex PCR, and its TCRdb copy is limited to in-frame clones, with some not included. The D gene and trimming were derived from the DNA, and the V and J assignments and clone size from that table. The table shows roughly 78,000 clones, with about 89% occurring only once. This clonotype was sampled from a woman aged 55 to 70 with acute or convalescent COVID-19. The gene calls are TRBV29-1 and TRBJ2-2, with D possibly matching TRBD1 (6 bases). The sample comprised peripheral blood. CDR3 in amino acids: CSVAPGQKNTGELFF. The CDR3 nucleotides are TGCAGCGTTGCTCCCGGACAGAAGAACACCGGGGAGCTGTTTTTT.